The 11 T cell receptor beta chains below were found in one sample sequenced in a study of blood T cell repertoires in COVID-19. Clones were sequenced by immunoSEQ multiplex PCR, and TCRdb holds only the in-frame ones, with some missing. Among roughly 250,000 clones listed, approximately 90% were seen once. Sequencing was performed on PBMCs or T cells enriched from blood (not recorded which). These receptors all come from a man aged 50 to 60 who had been exposed to COVID-19.

The chain employs TRBV7-2 and TRBJ2-7, with a tentative D call TRBD1 (7 bases). The CDR3 covers 13 residues. Between the trimmed V and J ends, which lost 5 bases and 6 bases, there was a span of 14 bases. CDR1 SGHTA and CDR2 FQGNSA come from the germline V gene. This CDR3 is CASSPGGSSEQYF. CDR3 DNA sequence: TGTGCCAGCAGCCCAGGGGGGAGCTCCGAGCAGTACTTC.

This chain links TRBV19 with TRBJ2-4, with 11 bases that match TRBD1. The V gene's germline CDR1 is LNHDA and CDR2 SQIVND (reference sequence). This CDR3 is 14 amino acids long. V was pared by 6 bases and J by 7 bases, with 5 bases of the junction left unmatched. CDR3 nucleotide sequence: TGTGCCAGTAGCAAAGGGGACAGGGGGAACATTCAGTACTTC. Protein sequence: CASSKGDRGNIQYF.

This clone was observed a single time. The CDR3 protein is CASSAGLAGGHGELFF. CDR3 DNA sequence: TGCGCCAGCAGCGCGGGACTAGCGGGAGGGCACGGGGAGCTGTTTTTT. The rearrangement links TRBV5-1 to TRBJ2-2; 16 positions agree with TRBD2. The V segment lost 4 bases and the J segment 7 bases; nucleotides outside the gene matches: 4. CDR1 and CDR2 from the germline V gene are SGHRS and YFSETQ. The CDR3 spans 16 residues.

This sequence joins TRBV5-1 and TRBJ2-1; TRBD1 agrees at 8 bases. Germline-derived CDR1 and CDR2 are SGHRS and YFSETQ. V trimming: 3 bases; J trimming: 5 bases; junction bases outside the gene matches: 7. CDR3 size: 15 residues. CDR3 in DNA: TGCGCCAGCAGCTCACAGGGGGGTGGGGACAATGAGCAGTTCTTC. Amino acids: CASSSQGGGDNEQFF. Variable domain in full (rest from reference TRBV5-1 and TRBJ2-1): KAGVTQTPRYLIKTRGQQVTLSCSPISGHRSVSWYQQTPGQGLQFLFEYFSETQRNKGNFPGRFSGRQFSNSRSEMNVSTLELGDSALYLCASSSQGGGDNEQFFGPGTRLTVL.

This sequence joins TRBV7-9 and TRBJ2-2; 8 bases match TRBD1. J was trimmed by 6 bases and V by 5 bases; bases with no gene match: 8. CDR1 is SEHNR and CDR2 is FQNEAQ in the germline V gene (reference sequence). The CDR3 has 15 residues. The CDR3 loop reads CASSPTGGWPGELFF. The CDR3 nucleotides are TGTGCCAGCAGCCCCACAGGGGGTTGGCCCGGGGAGCTGTTTTTT. The full variable domain, in which reference TRBV7-9 and TRBJ2-2 provide the parts outside the CDR3, is DTGVSQNPRHKITKRGQNVTFRCDPISEHNRLYWYRQTLGQGPEFLTYFQNEAQLEKSRLLSDRFSAERPKGSFSTLEIQRTEQGDSAMYLCASSPTGGWPGELFFGEGSRLTVL.

The chain recombines TRBV28 with TRBJ2-3; 12 nucleotides line up with TRBD2. V was clipped by 3 bases and J by 3 bases; unmatched bases: 4. The CDR3 contains 16 residues. In germline, CDR1 is MDHEN, CDR2 SYDVKM. The CDR3 DNA reads TGTGCCAGCAGTTTCCAACTAGCGGGGGGAACAGATACGCAGTATTTT. Encoded protein: CASSFQLAGGTDTQYF.

V is TRBV30 and J is TRBJ1-2, with 9 bases that match TRBD1. The CDR3 has 13 amino acids. CDR1 and CDR2 (germline): GTSNPN, SVGIG (reference sequence). V shed 3 bases and J 9 bases; nucleotides not matched to a gene: 8. CDR3 loop: CAWSIGQGKSYTF. CDR3 in DNA: TGTGCCTGGAGCATTGGACAGGGGAAAAGCTACACCTTC. Looking up the rest from reference TRBV30 and TRBJ1-2 gives the full variable domain: SQTIHQWPATLVQPVGSPLSLECTVEGTSNPNLYWYRQAAGRGLQLLFYSVGIGQISSEVPQNLSASRPQDRQFILSSKKLLLSDSGFYLCAWSIGQGKSYTFGSGTRLTVV.

This clone appeared a few times. The genes are TRBV6-5 and TRBJ1-1, with a tentative D call TRBD1 (5 bases). The CDR3 is 15 residues long. V was cut by 6 bases and J by 1 base, with 15 bases left in between. CDR1 is MNHEY and CDR2 is SVGAGI in the germline V gene. This CDR3 is CASRAETVWNTEAFF. The DNA for the CDR3 is TGTGCCAGCAGAGCCGAGACAGTGTGGAACACTGAAGCTTTCTTT.

V usage is TRBV6-5 and J usage is TRBJ1-1; no reliable D call. The CDR3 length is 13 residues. Per the germline V gene, CDR1 is MNHEY and CDR2 is SVGAGI. Trimming stripped 5 bases from V and 4 bases from J, with 11 bases between. The CDR3 DNA reads TGTGCCAGCAGTCCGCTATCGATCACTGAAGCTTTCTTT. Protein sequence: CASSPLSITEAFF.

The V call is TRBV11-3, the J call TRBJ2-1; TRBD1 might be the D (5 bases). In germline, CDR1 is SGHNT, CDR2 YENEEA. The CDR3 sequence is 14 residues long. Trimming removed 1 base at V and 10 bases at J, with 14 bases between. CDR3 DNA: TGTGCCAGCAGCTTAGGCTCCCTATCAGGGGAGCAGTTCTTC. Residues: CASSLGSLSGEQFF.

The gene calls are TRBV5-1 and TRBJ1-5; D gene ambiguous. Trimming shortened V by 0 bases and J by 7 bases, and 14 bases separated the two germline ends. CDR3 length: 15 amino acids. Germline V lookup: CDR1 SGHRS, CDR2 YFSETQ. The CDR3, as DNA: TGCGCCAGCAGCTTGGGAACGGGTCGTGGGCAGCCCCAGCATTTT. Protein product: CASSLGTGRGQPQHF.